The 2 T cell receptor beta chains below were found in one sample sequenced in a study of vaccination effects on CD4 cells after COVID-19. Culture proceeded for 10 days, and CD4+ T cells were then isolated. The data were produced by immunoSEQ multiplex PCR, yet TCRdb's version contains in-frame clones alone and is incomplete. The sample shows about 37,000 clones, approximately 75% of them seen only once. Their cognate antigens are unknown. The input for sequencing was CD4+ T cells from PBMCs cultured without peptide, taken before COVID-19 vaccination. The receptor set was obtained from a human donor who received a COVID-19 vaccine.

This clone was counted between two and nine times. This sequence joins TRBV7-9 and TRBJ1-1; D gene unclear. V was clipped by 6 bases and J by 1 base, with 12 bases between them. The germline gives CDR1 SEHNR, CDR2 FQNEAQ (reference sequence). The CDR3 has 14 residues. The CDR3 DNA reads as TGTGCCAGCAGGTCAGACACGCCGAACACTGAAGCTTTCTTT. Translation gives CASRSDTPNTEAFF. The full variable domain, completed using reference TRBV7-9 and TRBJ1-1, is DTGVSQNPRHKITKRGQNVTFRCDPISEHNRLYWYRQTLGQGPEFLTYFQNEAQLEKSRLLSDRFSAERPKGSFSTLEIQRTEQGDSAMYLCASRSDTPNTEAFFGQGTRLTVV.

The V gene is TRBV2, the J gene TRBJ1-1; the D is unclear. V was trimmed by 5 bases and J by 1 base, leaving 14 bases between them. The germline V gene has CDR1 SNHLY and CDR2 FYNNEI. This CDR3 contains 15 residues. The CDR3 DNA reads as TGTGCCAGCAGTTGGCAGACGGCAGGGAACACTGAAGCTTTCTTT. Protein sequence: CASSWQTAGNTEAFF.